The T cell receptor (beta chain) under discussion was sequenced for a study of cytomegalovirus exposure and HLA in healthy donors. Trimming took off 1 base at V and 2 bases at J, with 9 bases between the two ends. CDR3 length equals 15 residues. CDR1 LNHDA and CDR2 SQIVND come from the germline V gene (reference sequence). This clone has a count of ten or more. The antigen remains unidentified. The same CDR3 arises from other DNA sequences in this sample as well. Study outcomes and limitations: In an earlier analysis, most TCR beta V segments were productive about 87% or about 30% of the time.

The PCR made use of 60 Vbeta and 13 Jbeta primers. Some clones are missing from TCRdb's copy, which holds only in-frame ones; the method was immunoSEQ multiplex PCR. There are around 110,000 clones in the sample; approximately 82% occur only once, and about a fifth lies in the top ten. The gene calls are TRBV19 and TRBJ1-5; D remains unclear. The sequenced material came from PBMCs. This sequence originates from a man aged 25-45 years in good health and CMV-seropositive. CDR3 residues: CASSIGRRGNQPQHF. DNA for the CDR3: TGTGCCAGTAGTATAGGTCGGAGGGGCAATCAGCCCCAGCATTTT.